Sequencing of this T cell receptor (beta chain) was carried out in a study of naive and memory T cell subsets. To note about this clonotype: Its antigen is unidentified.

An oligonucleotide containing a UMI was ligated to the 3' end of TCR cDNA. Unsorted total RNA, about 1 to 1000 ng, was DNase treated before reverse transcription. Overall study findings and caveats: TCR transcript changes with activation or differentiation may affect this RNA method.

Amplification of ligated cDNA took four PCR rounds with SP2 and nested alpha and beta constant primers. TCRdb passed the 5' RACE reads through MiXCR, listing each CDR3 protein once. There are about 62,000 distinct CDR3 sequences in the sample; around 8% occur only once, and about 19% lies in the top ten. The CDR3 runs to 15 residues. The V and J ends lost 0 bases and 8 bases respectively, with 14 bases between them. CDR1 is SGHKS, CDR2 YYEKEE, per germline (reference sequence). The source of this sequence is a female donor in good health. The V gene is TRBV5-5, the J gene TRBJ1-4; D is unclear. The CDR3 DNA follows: TGTGCCAGCAGCTTGGATCTAGACGGTAGAGAAAAACTGTTTTTT. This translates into CASSLDLDGREKLFF.